The rows below give T cell receptor beta chains drawn from one sample of a study of control samples from healthy donors and cancer patients. Profiling relied on immunoSEQ multiplex PCR, and the TCRdb table lists in-frame clones only, not all of them. The sample consists of over 50,000 clones, around 95% of them appearing once. The sample taken for sequencing was blood. These TCRs come from a woman aged 18-29 years in good health. Both conserved end residues are part of each CDR3. A D gene is named only where the DNA matches it firmly. Expanded clones get a size class; other rows say once, few or many, or leave the size out.

j_gene: TRBJ1-6
d_gene: -
v_gene: TRBV6-1
abundance: -
CDR3aa: CASSEPPGTGYSPLHF
CDR3nt: TGTGCCAGCAGTGAACCTCCCGGGACGGGCTATTCACCCCTCCACTTT

j_gene: TRBJ1-4
d_gene: -
v_gene: TRBV18
abundance: -
CDR3aa: CASSPGLQGEKLFF
CDR3nt: TGTGCCAGCTCACCGGGTCTTCAGGGGGAAAAACTGTTTTTT

j_gene: TRBJ2-5
d_gene: -
v_gene: TRBV18
abundance: -
CDR3aa: CASSPSQETQYF
CDR3nt: TGTGCCAGCTCACCCTCTCAAGAGACCCAGTACTTC

j_gene: TRBJ2-1
d_gene: TRBD2
v_gene: TRBV18
abundance: -
CDR3aa: CASSPLPSGGYNEQFF
CDR3nt: TGTGCCAGCTCACCATTGCCTAGCGGGGGCTACAATGAGCAGTTCTTC

j_gene: TRBJ1-1
d_gene: TRBD1
v_gene: TRBV18
abundance: -
CDR3aa: CASSPRTGENTEAFF
CDR3nt: TGTGCCAGCTCACCAAGGACAGGGGAGAACACTGAAGCTTTCTTT

j_gene: TRBJ2-4
d_gene: -
v_gene: TRBV7-8
abundance: -
CDR3aa: CASSLNTVPSDRAKNIQYF
CDR3nt: TGTGCCAGCAGCTTAAACACAGTTCCTTCGGATCGCGCCAAAAACATTCAGTACTTC

j_gene: TRBJ1-2
d_gene: TRBD1
v_gene: TRBV6-6
abundance: -
CDR3aa: CASSRRQGQGYTF
CDR3nt: TGTGCCAGCAGCCGTCGACAGGGCCAGGGCTACACCTTC

j_gene: TRBJ2-3
d_gene: TRBD2
v_gene: TRBV7-2
abundance: -
CDR3aa: CASSAGLAGDTGDTQYF
CDR3nt: TGTGCCAGCAGCGCCGGACTAGCGGGGGACACCGGGGATACGCAGTATTTT

j_gene: TRBJ1-2
d_gene: -
v_gene: TRBV19
abundance: -
CDR3aa: CASNSLGHFYGYTF
CDR3nt: TGTGCCAGTAACAGCCTTGGACACTTCTATGGCTACACCTTC

j_gene: TRBJ2-2
d_gene: TRBD1
v_gene: TRBV11-2
abundance: -
CDR3aa: CASSLTGGHYTGELFF
CDR3nt: TGTGCCAGCAGCCTCACAGGGGGACATTACACCGGGGAGCTGTTTTTT

j_gene: TRBJ1-4
d_gene: TRBD1
v_gene: TRBV19
abundance: -
CDR3aa: CASRPGTGGAGEKLFF
CDR3nt: TGTGCCAGTCGTCCCGGGACAGGGGGCGCAGGTGAAAAACTGTTTTTT

j_gene: TRBJ1-6
d_gene: -
v_gene: TRBV23-1
abundance: once
CDR3aa: CASSQLGGGYNSPLHF
CDR3nt: TGCGCCAGCAGTCAACTGGGGGGAGGCTATAATTCACCCCTCCACTTT